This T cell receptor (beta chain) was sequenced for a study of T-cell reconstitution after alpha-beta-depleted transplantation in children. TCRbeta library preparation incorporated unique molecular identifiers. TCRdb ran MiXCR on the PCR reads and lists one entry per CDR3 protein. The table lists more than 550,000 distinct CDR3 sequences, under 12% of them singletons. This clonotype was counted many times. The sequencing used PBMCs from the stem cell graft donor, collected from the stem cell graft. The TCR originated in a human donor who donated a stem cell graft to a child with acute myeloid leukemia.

The CDR3 sequence is CASSPSGTGGRNEQFF. The CDR3 DNA follows: TGTGCCAGCAGTCCCTCCGGGACAGGGGGCAGGAATGAGCAGTTCTTC. The J gene is TRBJ2-1, the V gene TRBV28; the match to TRBD1 covers 12 bases. The ends lost 5 bases at V and 7 bases at J; junction bases unmatched: 9. CDR1 is MDHEN, CDR2 SYDVKM, per germline. The CDR3 sequence is 16 residues long.